Listed below are T cell receptor beta chains from one sample, sequenced in a study of T cells in Graves' hyperthyroidism and ophthalmopathy. MiXCR, run by TCRdb on the multiplex PCR reads, gives a single entry per CDR3 protein. The repertoire holds about 380,000 distinct CDR3 sequences, with approximately 18% as singletons. The material sequenced was blood. These receptors were taken from a man younger than 30 with Graves' ophthalmopathy. The CDR3 runs from the conserved cysteine through the conserved F or W. A D gene is named only where the DNA matches it firmly. Some rows mark clone size as missing; the rest say once, few, many or name a class of expanded clone.

V,D,J,size,CDR3,DNA
TRBV5-1,TRBD1,TRBJ2-3,few,CASSLDRAFTDTQYF,TGCGCCAGCAGCTTAGACAGGGCTTTCACAGATACGCAGTATTTT
TRBV3-1,NA,TRBJ1-2,many,CASSQAGGNYGYTF,TGTGCCAGCAGCCAGGCAGGTGGGAACTATGGCTACACCTTC
TRBV20-1,TRBD1,TRBJ2-7,NA,CSAEGQDSYEQYF,TGCAGTGCTGAAGGACAGGACTCCTACGAGCAGTATTTC
TRBV25-1,NA,TRBJ1-6,NA,CASSYQGDSPLHF,TGTGCCAGCAGTTACCAGGGAGACTCACCCCTCCACTTT
TRBV6-1,NA,TRBJ1-2,few,CASSASGQWFGYTF,TGTGCCAGCAGCGCTTCGGGGCAATGGTTTGGCTACACCTTC
TRBV9,NA,TRBJ2-3,NA,CASSVYAGLSTDTQYF,TGTGCCAGCAGCGTCTATGCGGGGCTCAGCACAGATACGCAGTATTTT
TRBV20-1,TRBD1,TRBJ2-1,many,CSASRTGVNEQFF,TGCAGTGCTAGCAGGACAGGGGTCAATGAGCAGTTCTTC
TRBV12-3/TRBV12-4,NA,TRBJ1-1,NA,CASRTGRRTEAFF,TGTGCCAGCAGAACAGGGCGGAGGACTGAAGCTTTCTTT
TRBV29-1,TRBD1,TRBJ1-2,few,CSATAGGQENYGYTF,TGCAGTGCCACTGCTGGGGGACAGGAGAACTATGGCTACACCTTC
TRBV12-3/TRBV12-4,NA,TRBJ1-2,few,CASTPTLGASYTF,TGTGCCAGCACCCCCACATTGGGGGCCAGCTACACCTTC
TRBV28,TRBD2,TRBJ2-2,many,CASRDGLAGGREELFF,TGTGCCAGCAGAGACGGACTAGCGGGGGGCCGCGAGGAGCTGTTTTTT
TRBV9,NA,TRBJ2-2,NA,CASSEEAGELFF,TGTGCCAGCAGCGAAGAGGCCGGGGAGCTGTTTTTT
TRBV18,NA,TRBJ1-1,many,CASSPTSSSTEAFF,TGTGCCAGCTCACCAACGTCCTCCAGCACTGAAGCTTTCTTT
TRBV18,NA,TRBJ1-5,few,CASSPVGGSQPQHF,TGTGCCAGCTCACCAGTCGGGGGGAGTCAGCCCCAGCATTTT
TRBV30,NA,TRBJ2-1,NA,CAWSADYNEQFF,TGTGCCTGGAGTGCGGACTACAATGAGCAGTTCTTC
TRBV7-9,NA,TRBJ2-1,many,CASSLGWNEQFF,TGTGCCAGCAGCCTCGGATGGAATGAGCAGTTCTTC
TRBV5-1,TRBD1,TRBJ1-4,NA,CASSLPSTGGDEKLFF,TGCGCCAGCAGCTTGCCTTCTACAGGGGGGGACGAAAAACTGTTTTTT
TRBV15,NA,TRBJ2-7,many,CATSRVGGTGEQYF,TGTGCCACCAGCAGAGTCGGGGGTACGGGGGAGCAGTACTTC
TRBV20-1,NA,TRBJ1-5,few,CSARDFRDSNQPQHF,TGCAGTGCTAGAGATTTCAGAGATAGCAATCAGCCCCAGCATTTT
TRBV7-9,TRBD2,TRBJ2-3,few,CASRPKPSGPDRTTDTQYF,TGTGCCAGCAGGCCGAAGCCTAGCGGCCCGGACCGAACCACAGATACGCAGTATTTT
TRBV29-1,TRBD1,TRBJ2-5,NA,CSVDSQGVRETQYF,TGCAGCGTTGATAGCCAGGGGGTGAGGGAGACCCAGTACTTC
TRBV12-3/TRBV12-4,TRBD2,TRBJ2-7,many,CASSLSGGDPYEQYF,TGTGCCAGCAGTTTAAGCGGGGGGGACCCCTACGAGCAGTACTTC
TRBV6-1,TRBD2,TRBJ2-1,NA,CASSEHHQFHSGGAYNEQFF,TGTGCCAGCAGTGAACACCACCAATTCCATAGCGGGGGGGCCTACAATGAGCAGTTCTTC
TRBV13,NA,TRBJ1-2,many,CASSLGRGQDGYTF,TGTGCCAGCAGCTTAGGCCGGGGGCAGGATGGCTACACCTTC
TRBV20-1,TRBD1,TRBJ1-6,NA,CSARSAGQGNSPLHF,TGCAGTGCTAGATCGGCGGGACAGGGAAATTCACCCCTCCACTTT
TRBV13,TRBD2,TRBJ2-7,NA,CASSSRGGTGDEQYF,TGTGCCAGCAGCTCCCGGGGGGGCACCGGCGACGAGCAGTACTTC
TRBV20-1,TRBD2,TRBJ2-3,few,CSARESGGSPDTQYF,TGCAGTGCTAGAGAGAGCGGGGGGTCCCCAGATACGCAGTATTTT
TRBV20-1,NA,TRBJ1-1,many,CSARIGLMNTEAFF,TGCAGTGCTAGGATCGGCTTGATGAACACTGAAGCTTTCTTT
TRBV6-1,NA,TRBJ1-5,few,CASSILGGPEPQHF,TGTGCCAGCAGCATACTGGGGGGTCCCGAGCCCCAGCATTTT
TRBV5-8,NA,TRBJ1-1,NA,CASIPDATNTEAFF,TGTGCCAGCATTCCGGATGCGACGAACACTGAAGCTTTCTTT
TRBV7-6,NA,TRBJ1-1,many,CASSLAMAANTEAFF,TGTGCCAGCAGCTTAGCGATGGCGGCGAACACTGAAGCTTTCTTT
TRBV4-1,NA,TRBJ2-2,few,CASSLDRGELFF,TGCGCCAGCAGCCTCGACAGAGGGGAGCTGTTTTTT
TRBV19,TRBD1,TRBJ2-5,NA,CASSAQDRAQETQYF,TGTGCCAGTAGTGCACAGGACAGGGCTCAAGAGACCCAGTACTTC
TRBV4-1,NA,TRBJ2-7,NA,CASSQDISSYEQYF,TGCGCCAGCAGCCAAGATATCTCGAGCTACGAGCAGTACTTC
TRBV24-1,TRBD2,TRBJ2-1,many,CAIGTSGGGGEQFF,TGTGCCATCGGGACTAGCGGGGGAGGGGGTGAGCAGTTCTTC
TRBV7-8,NA,TRBJ2-7,many,CASSLKWGAGEQYF,TGTGCCAGCAGCTTAAAGTGGGGGGCTGGCGAGCAGTACTTC
TRBV28,NA,TRBJ1-5,many,CASISPGSNQPQHF,TGTGCCAGCATCTCTCCGGGTAGCAATCAGCCCCAGCATTTT
TRBV7-9,NA,TRBJ2-7,few,CASSLGTFQGDEQYF,TGTGCCAGCAGCTTAGGGACCTTCCAGGGAGACGAGCAGTACTTC
TRBV6-5,TRBD1,TRBJ1-1,many,CASSYTQGAIAEAFF,TGTGCCAGCAGTTATACCCAGGGGGCGATCGCTGAAGCTTTCTTT
TRBV2,NA,TRBJ2-2,many,CASRRDSYTGELFF,TGTGCCAGCAGGAGGGACTCTTACACCGGGGAGCTGTTTTTT
TRBV12-3/TRBV12-4,NA,TRBJ2-1,many,CASSLQVGEQFF,TGTGCCAGCAGCTTACAGGTTGGTGAGCAGTTCTTC
TRBV24-1,NA,TRBJ2-1,NA,CATSDPQRFDYNEQFF,TGTGCCACCAGTGACCCACAGCGGTTCGACTACAATGAGCAGTTCTTC
TRBV28,NA,TRBJ2-3,NA,CASRRAARADTQYF,TGTGCCAGCAGGCGGGCAGCGAGGGCGGATACGCAGTATTTT
TRBV11-1,TRBD1,TRBJ2-2,many,CASSPRDSPSTGELFF,TGTGCCAGCAGCCCCCGGGACAGCCCATCCACCGGGGAGCTGTTTTTT
TRBV5-1,TRBD2,TRBJ2-5,NA,CASSWELAGGTWETQYF,TGCGCCAGCAGCTGGGAACTAGCGGGGGGGACCTGGGAGACCCAGTACTTC
TRBV7-2,NA,TRBJ2-3,many,CASSMWGTDTQYF,TGTGCCAGCAGCATGTGGGGAACAGATACGCAGTATTTT
TRBV6-1,NA,TRBJ2-5,NA,CASGWQGRWETQYF,TGTGCCAGCGGTTGGCAGGGAAGGTGGGAGACCCAGTACTTC
TRBV3-1,NA,TRBJ2-6,NA,CASSRPSGANVLTF,TGTGCCAGCAGCCGCCCCTCTGGGGCCAACGTCCTGACTTTC
TRBV6-1,NA,TRBJ1-1,NA,CASSPPVGMNTEAFF,TGTGCCAGCAGTCCTCCTGTAGGGATGAACACTGAAGCTTTCTTT
TRBV9,NA,TRBJ1-2,NA,CASSDSPVSNYGYTF,TGTGCCAGCAGTGACAGCCCAGTGAGTAACTATGGCTACACCTTC
TRBV13,NA,TRBJ2-7,many,CASSLGLVGNEQYF,TGTGCCAGCAGCTTAGGCCTGGTAGGTAACGAGCAGTACTTC
TRBV11-2,NA,TRBJ1-2,many,CASSLDNRQGYGYTF,TGTGCCAGCAGCTTAGATAACCGCCAAGGCTATGGCTACACCTTC
TRBV6-1,NA,TRBJ1-2,NA,CASRFGGANYGYTF,TGTGCCAGCAGGTTTGGAGGGGCTAACTATGGCTACACCTTC
TRBV27,TRBD2,TRBJ2-3,NA,CASSLDGLAFTDTQYF,TGTGCCAGCAGTTTAGATGGACTAGCGTTCACAGATACGCAGTATTTT
TRBV3-1,TRBD2,TRBJ2-1,NA,CASSPFLAGGNNEQFF,TGTGCCAGCAGCCCCTTTCTAGCGGGGGGTAACAATGAGCAGTTCTTC